Detailed here is one T cell receptor beta chain. This entry belongs to a study of T cell changes during pregnancy in multiple sclerosis. The repertoire was sequenced with immunoSEQ multiplex PCR; TCRdb's copy has only in-frame clones and lacks some. The repertoire holds tens of thousands of clones, with about 92% as singletons. V lost 5 bases, J lost 7 bases, and 15 bases lay in between. The V gene's germline CDR1 is SGHTA and CDR2 FQGNSA. This CDR3 contains 14 residues. The chain joins TRBV7-2 to TRBJ1-5, with D uncertain. The receptor was isolated from a female donor with multiple sclerosis, enrolled in a pregnancy study. This specimen was peripheral blood, taken after pregnancy. The CDR3 region is CASSQSGVSQPQHF. CDR3 DNA: TGTGCCAGCAGCCAGAGCGGAGTTTCCCAGCCCCAGCATTTT.